A selection of T cell receptor beta chains follows, all from one sample in a study of graft-versus-host responses after intestinal transplantation. The table came from immunoSEQ multiplex PCR; TCRdb's copy has only in-frame clones and leaves some out. The data hold 20,000 to 25,000 clones, with about 88% observed a single time. The input for sequencing was PBMCs, taken roughly 65 days after intestinal transplantation. The source is a human patient who received an intestinal transplant, so some T cells may come from the graft donor. CDR3s include the opening cysteine and the closing phenylalanine or tryptophan. A D gene is named only where the DNA matches it firmly.

v_gene	d_gene	CDR3aa
TRBV25-1	-	CASSPGAQYEQYF
TRBV19	TRBD1	CASSASLKTGPPRANYGYTF
TRBV5-4	-	CASLPELGNTEAFF
TRBV4-3	-	CASSQELGGVYNEQFF
TRBV4-3	-	CASSQDRTWSLSEAFF
TRBV5-1	-	CASSDGQLGNTEAFF
TRBV6-1	-	CASSEGRDYNQPQHF
TRBV7-9	-	CASSLARGGGDEQYF
TRBV7-6	-	CASSLGGDNHEQYF
TRBV15	TRBD2	CATSRAGPGLADITDTQYF
TRBV9	-	CASSVGHGERLYF
TRBV10-3	-	CAISESAVNEKLFF
TRBV4-3	-	CASRYSGENTEAFF
TRBV4-3	-	CASSQLGGRNTEAFF
TRBV4-3	-	CASSQGRQNTEAFF
TRBV11-2	-	CASSSMEEKLFF
TRBV4-1	-	CASSRYSGQGRCATNEKLFF
TRBV4-3	-	CASSQDWTADHEQYF
TRBV28	-	CASSLPGYEQYF
TRBV7-2	-	CASSLESGRTEAFF
TRBV27	-	CASSLRSSSYEQYF
TRBV5-3	TRBD1	CARSLAGQDYGYTF
TRBV6-5	-	CASSYASGQNLYGYTF
TRBV25-1	-	CASSEQSPGRTDTQYF
TRBV19	-	CASRDGENTIYF
TRBV18	TRBD2	CASSPGLNTGELFF